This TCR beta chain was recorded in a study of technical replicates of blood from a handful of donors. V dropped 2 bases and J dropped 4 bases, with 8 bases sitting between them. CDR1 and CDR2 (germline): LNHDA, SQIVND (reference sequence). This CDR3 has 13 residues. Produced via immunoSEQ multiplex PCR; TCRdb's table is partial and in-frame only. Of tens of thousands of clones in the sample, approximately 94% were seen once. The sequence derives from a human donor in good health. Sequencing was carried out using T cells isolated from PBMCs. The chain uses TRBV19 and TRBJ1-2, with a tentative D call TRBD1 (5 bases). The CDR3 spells CASSISTGYGYTF. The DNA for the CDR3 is TGTGCCAGTAGTATATCTACAGGCTATGGCTACACCTTC.